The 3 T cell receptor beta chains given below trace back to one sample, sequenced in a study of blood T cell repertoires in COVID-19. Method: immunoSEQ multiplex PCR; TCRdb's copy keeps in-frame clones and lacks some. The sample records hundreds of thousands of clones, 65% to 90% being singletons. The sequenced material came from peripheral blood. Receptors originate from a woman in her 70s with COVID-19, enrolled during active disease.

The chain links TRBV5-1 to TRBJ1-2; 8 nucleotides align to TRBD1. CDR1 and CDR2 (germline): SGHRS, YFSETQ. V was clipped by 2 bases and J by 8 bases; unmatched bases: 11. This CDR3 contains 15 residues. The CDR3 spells CASSFPTGGVEGYTF. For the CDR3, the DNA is TGCGCCAGCAGCTTTCCCACAGGGGGAGTAGAAGGCTACACCTTC.

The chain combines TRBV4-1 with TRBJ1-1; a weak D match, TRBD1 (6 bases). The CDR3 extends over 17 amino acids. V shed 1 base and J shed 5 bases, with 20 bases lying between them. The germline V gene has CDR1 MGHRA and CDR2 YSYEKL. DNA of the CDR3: TGCGCCAGCAGCCAAGGGGCCCAGGGGCCGAGCTTTACTGAAGCTTTCTTT. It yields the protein CASSQGAQGPSFTEAFF.

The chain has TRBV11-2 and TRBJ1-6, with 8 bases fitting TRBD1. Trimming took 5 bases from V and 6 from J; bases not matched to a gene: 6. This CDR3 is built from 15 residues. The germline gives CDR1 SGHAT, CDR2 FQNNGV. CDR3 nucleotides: TGTGCCAGCAGCCTCCTGACAGGGGCTAATTCACCCCTCCACTTT. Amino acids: CASSLLTGANSPLHF.